What follows is one TCR beta chain and its context. The sample is drawn from a study of blood T cell repertoires in COVID-19. The trim removed 7 bases at V and 1 base at J, leaving 15 bases unmatched. The CDR3 covers 19 residues. The germline CDR1 and CDR2 sequences are LNHDA and SQIVND (reference sequence). Assay: immunoSEQ multiplex PCR; the TCRdb copy retains only in-frame clones and omits some. The sample lists about 250,000 clones, around 89% occurring once. The sequence derives from a man aged 40-49 years who had recovered from COVID-19. The sample taken for sequencing was PBMCs or T cells enriched from blood (not recorded which). This rearrangement joins TRBV19 to TRBJ2-1; 11 nucleotides line up with TRBD2. CDR3 nucleotides: TGTGCCAGTATTTCGACTAGCGGGATCGGGCACGGTTCCTACAATGAGCAGTTCTTC. Its translation: CASISTSGIGHGSYNEQFF.